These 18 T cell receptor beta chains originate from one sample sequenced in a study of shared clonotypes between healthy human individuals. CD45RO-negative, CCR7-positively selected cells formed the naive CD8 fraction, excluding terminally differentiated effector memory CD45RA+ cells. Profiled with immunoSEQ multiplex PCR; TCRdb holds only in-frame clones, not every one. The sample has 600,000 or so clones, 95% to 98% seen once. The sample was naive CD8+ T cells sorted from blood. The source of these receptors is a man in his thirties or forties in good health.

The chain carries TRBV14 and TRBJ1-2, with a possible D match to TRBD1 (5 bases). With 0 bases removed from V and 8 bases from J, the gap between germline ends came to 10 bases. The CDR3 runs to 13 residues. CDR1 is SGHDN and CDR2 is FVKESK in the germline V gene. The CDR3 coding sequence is TGTGCCAGCAGCCAAGAGGCAGGGTGGGGCTACACCTTC. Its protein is CASSQEAGWGYTF.

The chain's CDR3 is CASSKGQANTEAFF. DNA for the CDR3: TGTGCCAGCAGTAAGGGACAGGCGAACACTGAAGCTTTCTTT. The rearrangement uses TRBV27 and TRBJ1-1; 8 bases are shared with TRBD1. Germline values: CDR1 MNHEY, CDR2 SMNVEV (reference sequence). V was pared by 5 bases and J by 1 base, with 3 bases of the junction left unmatched. This CDR3 comprises 14 residues.

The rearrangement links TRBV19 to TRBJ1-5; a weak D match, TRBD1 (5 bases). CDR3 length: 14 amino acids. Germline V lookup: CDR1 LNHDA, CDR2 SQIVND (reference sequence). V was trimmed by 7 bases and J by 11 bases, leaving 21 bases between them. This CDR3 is CASNTDGGIRAQHF. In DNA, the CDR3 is TGTGCCAGTAATACAGACGGGGGAATCAGGGCCCAGCATTTT.

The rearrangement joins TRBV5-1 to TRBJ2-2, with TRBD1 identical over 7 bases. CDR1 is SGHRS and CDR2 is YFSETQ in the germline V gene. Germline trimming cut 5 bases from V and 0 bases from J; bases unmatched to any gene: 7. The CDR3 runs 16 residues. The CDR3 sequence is CASRSTGTANTGELFF. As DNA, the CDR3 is TGCGCCAGCAGATCAACCGGGACAGCGAACACCGGGGAGCTGTTTTTT.

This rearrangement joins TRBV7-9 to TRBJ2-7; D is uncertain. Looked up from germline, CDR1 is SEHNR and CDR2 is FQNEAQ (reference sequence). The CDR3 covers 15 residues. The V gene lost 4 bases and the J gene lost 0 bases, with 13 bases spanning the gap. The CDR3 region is CASSSRTEPSYEQYF. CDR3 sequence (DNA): TGTGCCAGCAGCTCGAGGACGGAACCCTCCTACGAGCAGTACTTC.

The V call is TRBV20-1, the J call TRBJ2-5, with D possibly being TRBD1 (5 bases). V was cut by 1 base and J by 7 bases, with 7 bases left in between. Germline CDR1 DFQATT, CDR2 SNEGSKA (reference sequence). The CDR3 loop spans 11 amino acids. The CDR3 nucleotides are TGCAGTGCTAGAGGGGGCGGGACCCAGTACTTC. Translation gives CSARGGGTQYF.

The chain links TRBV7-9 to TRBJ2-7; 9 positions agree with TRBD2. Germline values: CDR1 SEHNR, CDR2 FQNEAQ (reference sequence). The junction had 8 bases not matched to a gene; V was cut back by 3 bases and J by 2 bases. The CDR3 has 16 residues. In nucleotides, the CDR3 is TGTGCCAGCAGCTTTATGGTAGCGGGAGTCGCCTACGAGCAGTACTTC. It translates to CASSFMVAGVAYEQYF.

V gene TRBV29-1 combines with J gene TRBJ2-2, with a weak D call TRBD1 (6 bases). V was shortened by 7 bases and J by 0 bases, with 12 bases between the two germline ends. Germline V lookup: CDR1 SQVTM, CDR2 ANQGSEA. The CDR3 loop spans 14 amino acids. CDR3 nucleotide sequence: TGCAGCGCCACGACAGGATCGAACACCGGGGAGCTGTTTTTT. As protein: CSATTGSNTGELFF.

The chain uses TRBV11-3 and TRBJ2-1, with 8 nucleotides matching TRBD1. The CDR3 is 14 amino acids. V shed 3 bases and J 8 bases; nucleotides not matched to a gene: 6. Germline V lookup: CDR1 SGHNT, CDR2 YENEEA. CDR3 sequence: CASSFGQGTDEQFF. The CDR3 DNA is TGTGCCAGCAGCTTCGGACAGGGCACAGATGAGCAGTTCTTC.

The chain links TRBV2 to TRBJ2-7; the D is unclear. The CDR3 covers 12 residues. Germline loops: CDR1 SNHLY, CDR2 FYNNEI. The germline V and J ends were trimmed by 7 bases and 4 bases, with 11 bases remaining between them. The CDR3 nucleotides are TGTGCCAGCATACCGACGGTGTACGAGCAGTACTTC. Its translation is CASIPTVYEQYF.

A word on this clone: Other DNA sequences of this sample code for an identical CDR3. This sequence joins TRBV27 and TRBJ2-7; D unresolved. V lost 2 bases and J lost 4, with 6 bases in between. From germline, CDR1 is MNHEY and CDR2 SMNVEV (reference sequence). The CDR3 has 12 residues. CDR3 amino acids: CASSLGGYEQYF. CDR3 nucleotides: TGTGCCAGCAGTTTAGGTGGTTACGAGCAGTACTTC.

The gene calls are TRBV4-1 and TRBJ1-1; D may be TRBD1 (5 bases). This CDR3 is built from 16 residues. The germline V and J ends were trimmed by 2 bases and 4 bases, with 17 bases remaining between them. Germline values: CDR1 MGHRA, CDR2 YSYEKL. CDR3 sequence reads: CASSQRNPGVGTEAFF. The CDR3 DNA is TGCGCCAGCAGCCAACGGAACCCGGGGGTGGGCACTGAAGCTTTCTTT.

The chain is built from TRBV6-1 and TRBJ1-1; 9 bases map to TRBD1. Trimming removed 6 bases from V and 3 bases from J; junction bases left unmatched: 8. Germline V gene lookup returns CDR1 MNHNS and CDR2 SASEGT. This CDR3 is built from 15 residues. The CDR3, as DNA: TGTGCCAGCAGCCCACAGGGGGCTCGTTACACTGAAGCTTTCTTT. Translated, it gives CASSPQGARYTEAFF.

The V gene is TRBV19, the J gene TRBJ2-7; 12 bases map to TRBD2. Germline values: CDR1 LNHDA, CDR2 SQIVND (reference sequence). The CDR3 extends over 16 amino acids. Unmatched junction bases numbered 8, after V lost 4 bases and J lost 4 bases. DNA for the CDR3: TGTGCCAGTAGTAGACGACTAGCGGGAGACAGATACGAGCAGTACTTC. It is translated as CASSRRLAGDRYEQYF.

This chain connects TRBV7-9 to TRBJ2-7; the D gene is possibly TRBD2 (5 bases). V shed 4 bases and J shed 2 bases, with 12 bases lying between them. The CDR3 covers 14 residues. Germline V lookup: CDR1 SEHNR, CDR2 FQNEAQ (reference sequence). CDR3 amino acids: CASSSADSPYEQYF. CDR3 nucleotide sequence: TGTGCCAGCAGCTCAGCGGATTCGCCCTACGAGCAGTACTTC.

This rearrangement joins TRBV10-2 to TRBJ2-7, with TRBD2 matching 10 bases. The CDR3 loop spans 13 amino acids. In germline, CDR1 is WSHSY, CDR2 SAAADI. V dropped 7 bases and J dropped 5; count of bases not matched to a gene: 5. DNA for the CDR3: TGCGCCAGCAATCTAGCGGGAGTACACGAGCAGTACTTC. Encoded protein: CASNLAGVHEQYF.

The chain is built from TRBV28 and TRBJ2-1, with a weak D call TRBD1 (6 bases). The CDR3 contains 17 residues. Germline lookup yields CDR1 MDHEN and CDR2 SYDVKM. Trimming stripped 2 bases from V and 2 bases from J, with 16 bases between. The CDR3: CASSLGIWDITYNEQFF. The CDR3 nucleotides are TGTGCCAGCAGTTTAGGGATTTGGGACATAACCTACAATGAGCAGTTCTTC. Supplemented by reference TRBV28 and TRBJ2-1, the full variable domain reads DVKVTQSSRYLVKRTGEKVFLECVQDMDHENMFWYRQDPGLGLRLIYFSYDVKMKEKGDIPEGYSVSREKKERFSLILESASTNQTSMYLCASSLGIWDITYNEQFFGPGTRLTVL.

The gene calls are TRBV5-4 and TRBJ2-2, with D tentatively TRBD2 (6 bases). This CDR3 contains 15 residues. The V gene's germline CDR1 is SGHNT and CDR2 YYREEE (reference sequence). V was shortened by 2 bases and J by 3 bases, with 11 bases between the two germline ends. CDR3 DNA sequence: TGTGCCAGCAGCTTTGGCGGGATCGACACCGGGGAGCTGTTTTTT. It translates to CASSFGGIDTGELFF.